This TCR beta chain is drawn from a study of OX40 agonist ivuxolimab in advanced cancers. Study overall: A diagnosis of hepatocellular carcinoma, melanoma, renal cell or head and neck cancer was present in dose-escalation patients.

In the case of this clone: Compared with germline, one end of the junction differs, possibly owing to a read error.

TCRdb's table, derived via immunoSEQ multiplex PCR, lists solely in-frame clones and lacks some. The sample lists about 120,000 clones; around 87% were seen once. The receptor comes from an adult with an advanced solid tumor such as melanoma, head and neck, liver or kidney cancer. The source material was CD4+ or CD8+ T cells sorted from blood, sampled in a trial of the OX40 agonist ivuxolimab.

The CDR3 loop reads CASSFSSQPQHF. CDR3 nucleotides: TGTGCTAGCAGCTTTTCAAGTCAGCCCCAGCATTTT. The chain has TRBV7-7 and TRBJ1-5; D remains unclear. CDR1 and CDR2 (germline): SSHAT, FNYEAQ (reference sequence). The CDR3 runs to 12 residues. The entire variable domain, with the rest obtained from reference TRBV7-7 and TRBJ1-5, is as follows: GAGVSQSPRYKVTKRGQDVTLRCDPISSHATLYWYQQALGQGPEFLTYFNYEAQPDKSGLPSDRFSAERPEGSISTLTIQRTEQRDSAMYRCASSFSSQPQHFGDGTRLSIL.